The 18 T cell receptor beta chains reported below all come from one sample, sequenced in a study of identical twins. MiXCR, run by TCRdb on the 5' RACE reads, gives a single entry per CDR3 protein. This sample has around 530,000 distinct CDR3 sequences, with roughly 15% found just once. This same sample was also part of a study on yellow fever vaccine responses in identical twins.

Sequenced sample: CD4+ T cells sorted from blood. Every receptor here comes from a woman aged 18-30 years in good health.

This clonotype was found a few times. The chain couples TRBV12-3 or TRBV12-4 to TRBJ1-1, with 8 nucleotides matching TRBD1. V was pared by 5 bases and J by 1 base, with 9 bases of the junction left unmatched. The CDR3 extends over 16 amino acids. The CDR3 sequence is CASSATGVATNTEAFF. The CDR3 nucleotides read TGTGCCAGCAGTGCGACAGGGGTGGCAACGAACACTGAAGCTTTCTTT.

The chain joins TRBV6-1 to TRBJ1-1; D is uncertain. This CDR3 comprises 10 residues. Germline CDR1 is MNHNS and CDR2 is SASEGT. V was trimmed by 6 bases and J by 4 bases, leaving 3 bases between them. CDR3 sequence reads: CASRVTEAFF. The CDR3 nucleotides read TGTGCCAGCAGAGTCACTGAAGCTTTCTTT.

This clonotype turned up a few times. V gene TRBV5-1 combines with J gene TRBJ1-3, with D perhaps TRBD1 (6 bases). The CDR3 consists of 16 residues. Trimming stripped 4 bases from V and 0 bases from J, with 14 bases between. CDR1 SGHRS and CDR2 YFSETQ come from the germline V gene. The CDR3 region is CASSTTGASSGNTIYF. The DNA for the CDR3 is TGCGCCAGCAGCACGACAGGCGCTAGCTCTGGAAACACCATATATTTT.

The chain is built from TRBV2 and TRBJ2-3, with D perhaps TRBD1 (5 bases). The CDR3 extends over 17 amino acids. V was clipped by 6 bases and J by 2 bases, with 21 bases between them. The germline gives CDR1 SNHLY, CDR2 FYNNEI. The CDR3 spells CASSHPQGYPLTDTQYF. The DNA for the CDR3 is TGTGCCAGCAGCCACCCCCAGGGTTACCCTCTCACAGATACGCAGTATTTT.

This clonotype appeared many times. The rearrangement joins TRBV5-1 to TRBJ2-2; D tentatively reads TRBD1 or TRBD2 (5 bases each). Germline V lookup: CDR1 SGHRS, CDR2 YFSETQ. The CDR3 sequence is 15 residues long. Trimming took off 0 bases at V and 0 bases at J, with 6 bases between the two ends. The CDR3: CASSLVGANTGELFF. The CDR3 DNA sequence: TGCGCCAGCAGCTTGGTGGGGGCGAACACCGGGGAGCTGTTTTTT. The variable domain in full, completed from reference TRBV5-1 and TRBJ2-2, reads KAGVTQTPRYLIKTRGQQVTLSCSPISGHRSVSWYQQTPGQGLQFLFEYFSETQRNKGNFPGRFSGRQFSNSRSEMNVSTLELGDSALYLCASSLVGANTGELFFGEGSRLTVL.

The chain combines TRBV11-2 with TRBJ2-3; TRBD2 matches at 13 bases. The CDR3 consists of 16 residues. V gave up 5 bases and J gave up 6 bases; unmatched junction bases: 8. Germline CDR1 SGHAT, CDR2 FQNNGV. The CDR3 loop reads CASSQGLAGSGDTQYF. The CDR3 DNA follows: TGTGCCAGCAGCCAGGGACTAGCGGGGAGTGGGGATACGCAGTATTTT.

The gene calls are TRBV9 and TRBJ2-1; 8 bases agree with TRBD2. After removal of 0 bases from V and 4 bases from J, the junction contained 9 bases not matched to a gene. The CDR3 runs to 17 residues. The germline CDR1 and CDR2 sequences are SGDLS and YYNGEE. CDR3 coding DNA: TGTGCCAGCAGCGTAGTTGCAAGGCTAGCGGGTTACAATGAGCAGTTCTTC. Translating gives CASSVVARLAGYNEQFF.

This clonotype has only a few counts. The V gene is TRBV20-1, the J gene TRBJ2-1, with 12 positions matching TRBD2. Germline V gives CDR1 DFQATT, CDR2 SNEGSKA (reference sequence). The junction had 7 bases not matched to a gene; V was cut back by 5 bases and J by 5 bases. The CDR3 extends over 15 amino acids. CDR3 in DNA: TGCAGTGCTTCCCCGACTAGCGGGGGAAACAATGAGCAGTTCTTC. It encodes CSASPTSGGNNEQFF.

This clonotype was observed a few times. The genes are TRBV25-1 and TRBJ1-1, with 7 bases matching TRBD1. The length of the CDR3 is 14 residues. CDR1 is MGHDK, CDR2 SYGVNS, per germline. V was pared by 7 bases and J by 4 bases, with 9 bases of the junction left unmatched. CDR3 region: CASTGGGGRTEAFF. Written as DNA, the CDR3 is TGTGCCAGCACAGGGGGAGGGGGCCGCACTGAAGCTTTCTTT.

The CDR3 sequence: CASSPSGLAGTEQYF. In DNA, the CDR3 is TGTGCCAGCAGCCCGTCCGGACTAGCGGGAACCGAGCAGTACTTC. The genes are TRBV7-3 and TRBJ2-7; TRBD2 matches at 12 bases. Trimming at V came to 5 bases and at J to 6 bases, leaving 8 bases not matched to a gene. Germline V gene lookup returns CDR1 SGHTA and CDR2 FQGTGA. This CDR3 has 15 amino acids.

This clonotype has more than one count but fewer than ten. CDR3 coding DNA: TGCAGTGCTAACGGGGGGAATTCACCCCTCCACTTT. Amino acids: CSANGGNSPLHF. This rearrangement joins TRBV20-1 to TRBJ1-6; tentatively, D is TRBD1 (5 bases). Germline assignment: CDR1 DFQATT and CDR2 SNEGSKA (reference sequence). The CDR3 has 12 amino acids. V was cut by 4 bases and J by 7 bases, with 8 bases left in between.

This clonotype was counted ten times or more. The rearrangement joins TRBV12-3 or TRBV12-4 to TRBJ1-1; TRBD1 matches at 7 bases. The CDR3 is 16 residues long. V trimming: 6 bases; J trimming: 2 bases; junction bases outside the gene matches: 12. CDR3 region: CASSRQGLGRNTEAFF. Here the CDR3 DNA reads TGTGCCAGCAGCCGACAGGGTTTGGGTAGAAACACTGAAGCTTTCTTT.

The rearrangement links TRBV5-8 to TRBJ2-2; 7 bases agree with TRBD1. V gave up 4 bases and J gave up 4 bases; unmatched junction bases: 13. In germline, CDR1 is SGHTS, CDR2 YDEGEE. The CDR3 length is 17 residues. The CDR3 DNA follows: TGTGCCAGCAGCGTCAGGGGGATGGTACGTGGCACCGGGGAGCTGTTTTTT. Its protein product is CASSVRGMVRGTGELFF.

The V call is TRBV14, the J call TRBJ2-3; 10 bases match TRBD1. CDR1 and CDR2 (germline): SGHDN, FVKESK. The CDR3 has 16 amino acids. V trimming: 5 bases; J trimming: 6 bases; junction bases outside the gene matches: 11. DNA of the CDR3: TGTGCCAGCAGCATTCGAACCGGGACAGGGGTTGATACGCAGTATTTT. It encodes CASSIRTGTGVDTQYF. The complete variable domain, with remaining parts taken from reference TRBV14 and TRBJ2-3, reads EAGVTQFPSHSVIEKGQTVTLRCDPISGHDNLYWYRRVMGKEIKFLLHFVKESKQDESGMPNNRFLAERTGGTYSTLKVQPAELEDSGVYFCASSIRTGTGVDTQYFGPGTRLTVL.

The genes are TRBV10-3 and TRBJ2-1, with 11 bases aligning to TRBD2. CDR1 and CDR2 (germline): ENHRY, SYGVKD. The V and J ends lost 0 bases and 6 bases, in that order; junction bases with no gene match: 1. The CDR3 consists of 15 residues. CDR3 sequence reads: CAISESTSGSNEQFF. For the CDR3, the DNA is TGTGCCATCAGTGAGTCCACTAGCGGGAGCAATGAGCAGTTCTTC.

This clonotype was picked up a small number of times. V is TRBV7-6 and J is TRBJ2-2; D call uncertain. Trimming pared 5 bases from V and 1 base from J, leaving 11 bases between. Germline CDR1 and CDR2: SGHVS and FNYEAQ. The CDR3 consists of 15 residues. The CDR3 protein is CASSAAELNTGELFF. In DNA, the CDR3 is TGTGCCAGCAGCGCTGCCGAACTGAACACCGGGGAGCTGTTTTTT.

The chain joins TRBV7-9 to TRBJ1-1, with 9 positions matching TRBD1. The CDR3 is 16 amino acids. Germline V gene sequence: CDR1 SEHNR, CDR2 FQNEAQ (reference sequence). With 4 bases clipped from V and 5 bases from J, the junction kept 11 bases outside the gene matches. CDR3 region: CASSSQGAIKRTEAFF. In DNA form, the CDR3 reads TGTGCCAGCAGCTCACAGGGGGCGATTAAAAGGACTGAAGCTTTCTTT.

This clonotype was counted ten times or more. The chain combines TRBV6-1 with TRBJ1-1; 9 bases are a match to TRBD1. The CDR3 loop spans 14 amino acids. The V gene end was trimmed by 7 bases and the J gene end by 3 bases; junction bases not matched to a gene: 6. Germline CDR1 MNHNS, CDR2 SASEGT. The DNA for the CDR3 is TGTGCCAGCAAAAAACAGGGGGCGGACACTGAAGCTTTCTTT. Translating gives CASKKQGADTEAFF.